This T cell receptor beta chain was sequenced in a study of cytomegalovirus exposure and HLA in healthy donors. For the study at large: Approximately 81% of more than 300 genotyped donors fell in the Caucasian-associated ancestry cluster. Study results and caveats: Later, TCR association rates were found to vary by HLA locus, highest for DRB1 and lowest for HLA-C. Cytomegalovirus-associated TCR beta chains were listed, numbering 164.

The CDR3 is 14 residues long. Deletions cut 5 bases from V and 4 bases from J, with 13 bases between. Germline lookup yields CDR1 SNHLY and CDR2 FYNNEI. Researchers ran the PCR with 60 Vbeta and 13 Jbeta primers. TCRdb keeps only in-frame clones here, not all; method: immunoSEQ multiplex PCR. The sample lists 100,000 or so clones; roughly three quarters were seen once. Donors likely had unrecorded immune exposures despite being nominally healthy when sampled. In its sample, this clone was seen once. Its matching antigen is unknown. The chain joins TRBV2 to TRBJ2-3, with a tentative D call TRBD2 (6 bases). The sample was PBMCs. This sequence originates from a man between 40 and 49 years old in good health and CMV-seronegative. CDR3 nucleotide sequence: TGTGCCAGCAGTCAAAACGGAGGGGCAGATACGCAGTATTTT. It yields the protein CASSQNGGADTQYF. The variable domain in full, completed from reference TRBV2 and TRBJ2-3, reads EPEVTQTPSHQVTQMGQEVILRCVPISNHLYFYWYRQILGQKVEFLVSFYNNEISEKSEIFDDQFSVERPDGSNFTLKIRSTKLEDSAMYFCASSQNGGADTQYFGPGTRLTVL.